This T cell receptor (beta chain) was recovered during a study of OX40 agonist ivuxolimab in advanced cancers. Study details: It was ivuxolimab, an agonistic anti-OX40 (CD134) antibody, that patients were treated with. Eligibility rules accepted prior anti-PD-1, anti-PD-L1 or anti-CTLA-4 therapy, and around 40% had some.

On this clone itself: Its cognate antigen is unknown.

The CDR3 has 13 amino acids. Germline CDR1 is MGHDK and CDR2 is SYGVNS. V lost 11 bases and J lost 8, with 19 bases in between. Blood was sampled at baseline, cycle 4 day 1, and cycle 7 day 1. Sequencing used immunoSEQ multiplex PCR; TCRdb keeps in-frame clones, though not all of them. The table has under 100,000 clones, approximately 87% seen once; the top ten hold around 0.88%. Points from the study as a whole: Antigen specificity of clonally expanded peripheral T cells was not established.

The sequencing used CD4+ or CD8+ T cells sorted from blood, collected in a trial of the OX40 agonist ivuxolimab. The clonotype originates from an adult with an advanced solid tumor such as melanoma, head and neck, liver or kidney cancer. This chain joins TRBV25-1 and TRBJ2-1; the D gene is possibly TRBD2 (5 bases). CDR3 in amino acids: CAVPSTGRDEQFF. CDR3 DNA: TGTGCCGTACCTAGTACCGGGCGGGATGAGCAGTTCTTC. Based on the CDR3 plus reference TRBV25-1 and TRBJ2-1, the full variable domain is EADIYQTPRYLVIGTGKKITLECSQTMGHDKMYWYQQDPGMELHLIHYSYGVNSTEKGDLSSESTVSRIRTEHFPLTLESARPSHTSQYLCAVPSTGRDEQFFGPGTRLTVL.